The clone carrying this T cell receptor (beta chain) was counted many times. What it binds is not known. Each CDR3 protein is one row after TCRdb ran MiXCR on the 5' RACE reads. Of tens of thousands of distinct CDR3 sequences listed, under 8% were seen once; the top ten hold 35% to 45%. This sample stems from a study of spatial heterogeneity in lung cancer. Study-level information: The cohort: over 70 early-stage, untreated non-small cell lung cancer patients.

The time point: blood at routine non-recurrence follow-up after resection. Whole RNA, isolated from tumor, nontumor lung or frozen PBMC, was sequenced without prior sorting. Study-wide results and caveats: Ubiquitous, expanded tumor-derived TCRs were more frequently observed in blood at resection than at follow-up.

The sequence was obtained from a female donor with early-stage non-small cell lung cancer. This material consisted of PBMCs, taken at follow-up.

CDR3 DNA sequence: TGTGCCAGCAGCGCGGGGACGGGGGAGAAGACCCAGTACTTC. This sequence encodes CASSAGTGEKTQYF. The chain couples TRBV11-2 to TRBJ2-5; TRBD2 might be the D (6 bases). V dropped 5 bases and J dropped 6 bases, with 16 bases sitting between them. The CDR3 sequence is 14 residues long. Germline CDR1 is SGHAT and CDR2 is FQNNGV.